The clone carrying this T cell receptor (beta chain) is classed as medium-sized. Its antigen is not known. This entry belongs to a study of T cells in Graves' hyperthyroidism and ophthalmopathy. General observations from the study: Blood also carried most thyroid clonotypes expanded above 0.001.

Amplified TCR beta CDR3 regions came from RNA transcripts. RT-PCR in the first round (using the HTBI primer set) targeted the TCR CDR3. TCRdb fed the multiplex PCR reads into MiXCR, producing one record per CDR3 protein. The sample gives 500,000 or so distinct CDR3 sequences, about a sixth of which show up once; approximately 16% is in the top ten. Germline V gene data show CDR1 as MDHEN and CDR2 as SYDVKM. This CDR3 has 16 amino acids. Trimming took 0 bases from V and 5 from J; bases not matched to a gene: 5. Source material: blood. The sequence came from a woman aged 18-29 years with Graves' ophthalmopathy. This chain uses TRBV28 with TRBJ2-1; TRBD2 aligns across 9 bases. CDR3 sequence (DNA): TGTGCCAGCAGTTTATGGGCGGGAGGGGGAAACAATGAGCAGTTCTTC. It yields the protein CASSLWAGGGNNEQFF.